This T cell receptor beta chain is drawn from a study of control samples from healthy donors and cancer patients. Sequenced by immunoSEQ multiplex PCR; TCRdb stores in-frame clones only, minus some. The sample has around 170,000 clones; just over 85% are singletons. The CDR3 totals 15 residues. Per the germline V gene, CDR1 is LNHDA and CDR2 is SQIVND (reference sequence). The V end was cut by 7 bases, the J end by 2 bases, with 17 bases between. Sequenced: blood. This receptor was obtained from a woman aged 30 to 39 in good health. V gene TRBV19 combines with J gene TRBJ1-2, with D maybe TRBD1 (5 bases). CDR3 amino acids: CASTLSGTDNYGYTF. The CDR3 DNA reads TGTGCCAGTACCCTTTCCGGGACTGACAACTATGGCTACACCTTC.